The sample holds one count of the clone carrying this T cell receptor beta chain. Its antigen remains unknown. Time point specified: cycle 4 day 1 (C4D1), after more than 5 weeks of nivolumab. Every patient had relapsed following autologous stem cell transplantation, and cohorts differed in brentuximab vedotin exposure. Sequencing used immunoSEQ multiplex PCR; TCRdb keeps in-frame clones, though not all of them. The profile shows 90,000 to 100,000 clones, around 80% of them singletons. The data were taken from a study of PD-1 blockade in classical Hodgkin lymphoma. Study conclusions and caveats: Repertoires differed for reasons still undefined, possibly disease activity or prior therapy. Before treatment, TCR diversity in newly diagnosed patients was reportedly lower than in healthy donors.

Germline CDR1 and CDR2: MNHEY and SVGAGI. The CDR3 totals 14 residues. V and J are TRBV6-5 and TRBJ2-5; no clear D. The tail of the sequence fits TRBJ2-7 better, so the J call may be wrong. The sequence derives from a human donor with classical Hodgkin lymphoma. Source: peripheral blood mononuclear cells (PBMCs), taken before the fourth cycle of nivolumab. CDR3 bases: TGTGCCAGCAGTTTTGGCAGACTCTCCTACGAGCAGTACTTC. Amino acid sequence: CASSFGRLSYEQYF.